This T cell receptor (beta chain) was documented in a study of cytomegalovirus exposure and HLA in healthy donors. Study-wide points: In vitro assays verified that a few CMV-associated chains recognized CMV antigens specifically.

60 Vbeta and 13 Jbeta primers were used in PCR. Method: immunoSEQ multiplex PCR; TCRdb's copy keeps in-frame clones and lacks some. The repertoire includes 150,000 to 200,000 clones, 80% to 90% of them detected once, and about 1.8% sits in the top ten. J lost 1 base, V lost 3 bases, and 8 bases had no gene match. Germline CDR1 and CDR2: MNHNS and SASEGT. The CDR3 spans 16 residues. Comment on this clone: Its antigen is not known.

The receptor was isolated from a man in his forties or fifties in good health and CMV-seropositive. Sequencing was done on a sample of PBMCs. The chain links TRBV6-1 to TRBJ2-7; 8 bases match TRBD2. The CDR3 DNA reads TGTGCCAGCAGTGATAGCGGGACACCCATTTCCTACGAGCAGTACTTC. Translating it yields CASSDSGTPISYEQYF.